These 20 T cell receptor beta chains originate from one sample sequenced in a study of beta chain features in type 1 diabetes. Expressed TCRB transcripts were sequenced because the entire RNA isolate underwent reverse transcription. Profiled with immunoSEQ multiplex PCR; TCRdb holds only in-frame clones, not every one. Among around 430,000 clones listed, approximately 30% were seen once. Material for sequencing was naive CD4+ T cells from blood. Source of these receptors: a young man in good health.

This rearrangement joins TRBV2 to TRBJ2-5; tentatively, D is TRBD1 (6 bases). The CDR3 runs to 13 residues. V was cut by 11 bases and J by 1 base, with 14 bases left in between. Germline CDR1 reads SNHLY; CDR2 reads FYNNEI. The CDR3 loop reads CAGDKQGQETQYF. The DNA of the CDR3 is TGTGCCGGGGACAAACAGGGCCAAGAGACCCAGTACTTC.

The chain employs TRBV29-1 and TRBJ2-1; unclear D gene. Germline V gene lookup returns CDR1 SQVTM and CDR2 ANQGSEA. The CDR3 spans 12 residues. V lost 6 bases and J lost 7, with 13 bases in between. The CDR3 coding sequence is TGCAGCGTCTCCCCCTACGGGAATGAGCAGTTCTTC. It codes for CSVSPYGNEQFF.

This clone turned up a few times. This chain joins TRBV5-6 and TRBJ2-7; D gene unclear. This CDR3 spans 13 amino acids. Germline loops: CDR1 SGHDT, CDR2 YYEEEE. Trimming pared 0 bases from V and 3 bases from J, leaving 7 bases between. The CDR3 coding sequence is TGTGCCAGCAGCTTGGGACGTTTCTACGAGCAGTACTTC. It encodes CASSLGRFYEQYF.

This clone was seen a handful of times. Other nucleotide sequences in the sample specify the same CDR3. The chain's CDR3 is CASSPPSSDTQYF. The CDR3 DNA sequence: TGTGCCAGCTCACCACCTTCATCAGATACGCAGTATTTT. The chain links TRBV18 to TRBJ2-3; D is undetermined. This CDR3 contains 13 residues. V was trimmed by 0 bases and J by 4 bases, leaving 5 bases between them. The V gene's germline CDR1 is KGHSH and CDR2 LQKENI. The whole variable domain, filled in from reference TRBV18 and TRBJ2-3, reads NAGVMQNPRHLVRRRGQEARLRCSPMKGHSHVYWYRQLPEEGLKFMVYLQKENIIDESGMPKERFSAEFPKEGPSILRIQQVVRGDSAAYFCASSPPSSDTQYFGPGTRLTVL.

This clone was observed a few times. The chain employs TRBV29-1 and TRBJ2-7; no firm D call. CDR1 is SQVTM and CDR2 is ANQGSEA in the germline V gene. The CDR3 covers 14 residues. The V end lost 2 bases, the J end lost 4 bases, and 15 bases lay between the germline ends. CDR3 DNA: TGCAGCGTTGAAAGCCCCACCCTGGGGTACGAGCAGTACTTC. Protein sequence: CSVESPTLGYEQYF.

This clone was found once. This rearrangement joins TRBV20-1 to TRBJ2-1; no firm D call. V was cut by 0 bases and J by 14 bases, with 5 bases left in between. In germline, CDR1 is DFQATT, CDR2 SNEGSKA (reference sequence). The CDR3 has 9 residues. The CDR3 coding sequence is TGCAGTGCTAGAGATCCGGAGTTCTTC. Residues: CSARDPEFF.

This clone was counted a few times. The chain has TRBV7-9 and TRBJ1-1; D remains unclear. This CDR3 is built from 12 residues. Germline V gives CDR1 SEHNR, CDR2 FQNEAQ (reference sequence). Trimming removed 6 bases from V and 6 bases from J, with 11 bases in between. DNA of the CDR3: TGTGCCAGCAGTCCGAAGCTGGCTGAAGCTTTCTTT. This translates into CASSPKLAEAFF.

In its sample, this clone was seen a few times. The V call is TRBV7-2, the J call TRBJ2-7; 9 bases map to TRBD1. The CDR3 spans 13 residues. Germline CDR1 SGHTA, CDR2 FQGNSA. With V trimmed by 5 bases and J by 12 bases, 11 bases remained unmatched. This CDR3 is CASSAAGTGQWYF. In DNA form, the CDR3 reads TGTGCCAGCAGCGCAGCCGGGACAGGGCAGTGGTACTTC.

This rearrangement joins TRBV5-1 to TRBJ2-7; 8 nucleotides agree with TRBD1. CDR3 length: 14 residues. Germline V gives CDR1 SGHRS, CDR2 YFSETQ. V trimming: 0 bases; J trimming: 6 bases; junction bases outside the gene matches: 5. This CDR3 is CASSLEGTGSEQYF. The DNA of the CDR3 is TGCGCCAGCAGCTTGGAGGGGACAGGCTCCGAGCAGTACTTC.

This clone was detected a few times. CDR3 DNA sequence: TGTGCCAGCAGCCAGGGACTAGCCCCCGGCGAGCAGTACTTC. Its protein product is CASSQGLAPGEQYF. V is TRBV7-2 and J is TRBJ2-7, with TRBD2 matching over 9 bases. After removal of 5 bases from V and 6 bases from J, the junction contained 8 bases not matched to a gene. Per the germline V gene, CDR1 is SGHTA and CDR2 is FQGNSA. The CDR3 consists of 14 residues.

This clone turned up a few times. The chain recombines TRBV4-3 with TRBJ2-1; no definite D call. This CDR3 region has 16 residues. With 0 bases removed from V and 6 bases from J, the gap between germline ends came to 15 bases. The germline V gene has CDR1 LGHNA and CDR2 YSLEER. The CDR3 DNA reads TGCGCCAGCAGCCAAGATGGGCAGGTCCGGGCCAATGAGCAGTTCTTC. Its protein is CASSQDGQVRANEQFF.

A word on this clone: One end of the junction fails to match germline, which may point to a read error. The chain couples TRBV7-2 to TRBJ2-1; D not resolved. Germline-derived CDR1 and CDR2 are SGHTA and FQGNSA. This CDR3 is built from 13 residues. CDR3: CASSFMVYDEQFF. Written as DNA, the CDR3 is TGTGCCAGCAGTTTCATGGTCTACGATGAGCAGTTCTTC.

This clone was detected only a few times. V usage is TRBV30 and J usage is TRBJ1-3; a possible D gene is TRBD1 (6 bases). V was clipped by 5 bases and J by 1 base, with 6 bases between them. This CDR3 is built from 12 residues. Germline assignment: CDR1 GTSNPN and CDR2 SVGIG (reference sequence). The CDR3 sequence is CAWDRSGNTIYF. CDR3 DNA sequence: TGTGCCTGGGACAGGTCTGGAAACACCATATATTTT.

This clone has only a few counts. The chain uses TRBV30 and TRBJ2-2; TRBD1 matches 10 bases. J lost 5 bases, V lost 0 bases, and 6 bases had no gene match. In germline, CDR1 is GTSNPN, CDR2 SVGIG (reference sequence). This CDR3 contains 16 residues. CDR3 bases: TGTGCCTGGAGTGTAGGGACAGGGGCAAGGACCGGGGAGCTGTTTTTT. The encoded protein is CAWSVGTGARTGELFF.

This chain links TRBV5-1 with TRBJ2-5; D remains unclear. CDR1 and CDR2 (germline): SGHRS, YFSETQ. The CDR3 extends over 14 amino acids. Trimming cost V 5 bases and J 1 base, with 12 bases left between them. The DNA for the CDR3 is TGCGCCAGCAGTCGCGGCGCAGCCCAAGAGACCCAGTACTTC. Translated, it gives CASSRGAAQETQYF.

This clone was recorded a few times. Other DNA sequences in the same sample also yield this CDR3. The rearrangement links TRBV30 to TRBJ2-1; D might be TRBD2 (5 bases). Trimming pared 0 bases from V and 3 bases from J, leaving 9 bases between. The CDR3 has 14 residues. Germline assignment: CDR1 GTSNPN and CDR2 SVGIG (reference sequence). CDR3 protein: CAWSVRVNYNEQFF. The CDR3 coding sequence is TGTGCCTGGAGTGTGCGGGTTAACTACAATGAGCAGTTCTTC.

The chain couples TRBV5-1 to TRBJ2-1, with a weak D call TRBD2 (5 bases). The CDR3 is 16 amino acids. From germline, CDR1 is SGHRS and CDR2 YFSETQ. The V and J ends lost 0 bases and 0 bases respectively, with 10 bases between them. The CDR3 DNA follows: TGCGCCAGCAGCTTGGGAGGTGGACTCTCCTACAATGAGCAGTTCTTC. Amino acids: CASSLGGGLSYNEQFF.

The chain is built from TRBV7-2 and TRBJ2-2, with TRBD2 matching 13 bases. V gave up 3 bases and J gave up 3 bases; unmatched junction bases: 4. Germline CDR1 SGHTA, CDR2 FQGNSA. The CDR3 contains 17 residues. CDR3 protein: CASSLRTSGSYTGELFF. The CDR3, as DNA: TGTGCCAGCAGCTTGAGGACTAGCGGGAGTTACACCGGGGAGCTGTTTTTT.

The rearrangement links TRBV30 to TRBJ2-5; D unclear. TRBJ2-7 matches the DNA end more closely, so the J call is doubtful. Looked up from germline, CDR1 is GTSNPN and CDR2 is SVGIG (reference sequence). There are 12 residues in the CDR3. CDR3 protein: CAWSSVGYEQYF. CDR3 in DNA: TGTGCCTGGAGTTCGGTGGGGTACGAGCAGTACTTC.

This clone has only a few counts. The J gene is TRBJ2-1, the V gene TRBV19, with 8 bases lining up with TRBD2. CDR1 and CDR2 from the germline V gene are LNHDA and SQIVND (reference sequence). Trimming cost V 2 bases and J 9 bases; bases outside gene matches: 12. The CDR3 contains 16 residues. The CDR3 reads CASSISTLGLAGEQFF. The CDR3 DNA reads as TGTGCCAGTAGTATATCTACCCTTGGACTAGCCGGTGAGCAGTTCTTC.